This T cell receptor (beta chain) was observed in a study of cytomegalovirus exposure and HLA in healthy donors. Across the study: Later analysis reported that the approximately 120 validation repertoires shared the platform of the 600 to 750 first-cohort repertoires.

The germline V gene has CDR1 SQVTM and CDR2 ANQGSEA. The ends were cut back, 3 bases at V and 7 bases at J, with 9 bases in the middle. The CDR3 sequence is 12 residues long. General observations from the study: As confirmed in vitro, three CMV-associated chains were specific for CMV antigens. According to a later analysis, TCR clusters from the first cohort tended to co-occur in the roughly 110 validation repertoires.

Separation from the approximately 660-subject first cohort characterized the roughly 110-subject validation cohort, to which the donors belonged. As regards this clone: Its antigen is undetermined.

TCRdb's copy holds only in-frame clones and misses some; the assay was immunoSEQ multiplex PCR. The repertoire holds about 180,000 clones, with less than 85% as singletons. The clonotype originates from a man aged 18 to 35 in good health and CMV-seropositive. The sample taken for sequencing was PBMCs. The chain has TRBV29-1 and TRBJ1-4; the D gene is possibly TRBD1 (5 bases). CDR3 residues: CSVEQGGEKLFF. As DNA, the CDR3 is TGCAGCGTTGAGCAGGGTGGTGAAAAACTGTTTTTT. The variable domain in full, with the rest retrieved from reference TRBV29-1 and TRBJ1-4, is SAVISQKPSRDICQRGTSLTIQCQVDSQVTMMFWYRQQPGQSLTLIATANQGSEATYESGFVIDKFPISRPNLTFSTLTVSNMSPEDSSIYLCSVEQGGEKLFFGSGTQLSVL.